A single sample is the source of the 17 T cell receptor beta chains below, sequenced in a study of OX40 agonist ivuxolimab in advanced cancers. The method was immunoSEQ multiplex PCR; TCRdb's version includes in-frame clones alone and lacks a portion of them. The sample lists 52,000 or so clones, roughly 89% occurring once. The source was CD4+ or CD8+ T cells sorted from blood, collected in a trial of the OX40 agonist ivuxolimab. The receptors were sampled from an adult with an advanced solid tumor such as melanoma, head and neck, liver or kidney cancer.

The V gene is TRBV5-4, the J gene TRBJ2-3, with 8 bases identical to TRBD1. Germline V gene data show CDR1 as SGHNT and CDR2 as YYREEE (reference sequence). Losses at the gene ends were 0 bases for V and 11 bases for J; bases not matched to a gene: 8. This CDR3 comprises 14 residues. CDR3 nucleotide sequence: TGTGCCAGCAGCTTGGAGGACAGGGTACGGGGGCAGTATTTT. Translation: CASSLEDRVRGQYF.

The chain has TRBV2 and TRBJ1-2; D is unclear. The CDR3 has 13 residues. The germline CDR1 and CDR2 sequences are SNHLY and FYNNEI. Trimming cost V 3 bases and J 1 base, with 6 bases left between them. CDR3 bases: TGTGCCAGCAGTGATGGTCATAACTATGGCTACACCTTC. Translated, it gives CASSDGHNYGYTF.

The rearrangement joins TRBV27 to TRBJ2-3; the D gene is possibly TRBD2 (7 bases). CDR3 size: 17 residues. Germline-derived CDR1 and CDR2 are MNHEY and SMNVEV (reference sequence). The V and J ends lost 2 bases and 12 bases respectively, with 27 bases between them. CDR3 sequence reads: CASSLRVMGGADIVQYF. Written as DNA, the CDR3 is TGTGCCAGCAGTTTAAGGGTTATGGGGGGGGCCGATATAGTCCAGTATTTT.

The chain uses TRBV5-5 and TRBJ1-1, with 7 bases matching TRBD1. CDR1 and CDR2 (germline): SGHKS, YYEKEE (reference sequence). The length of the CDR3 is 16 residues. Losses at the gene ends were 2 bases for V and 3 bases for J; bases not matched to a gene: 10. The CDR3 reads CASSLRKGAWDTEAFF. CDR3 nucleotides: TGTGCCAGCAGCTTAAGGAAGGGGGCGTGGGACACTGAAGCTTTCTTT.

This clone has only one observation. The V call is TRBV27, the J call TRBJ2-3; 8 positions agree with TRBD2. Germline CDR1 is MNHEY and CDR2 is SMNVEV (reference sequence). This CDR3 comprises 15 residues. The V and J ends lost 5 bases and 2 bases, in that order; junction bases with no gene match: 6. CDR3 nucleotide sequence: TGTGCCAGCAGTCAGCGGGGGCCCAACACAGATACGCAGTATTTT. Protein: CASSQRGPNTDTQYF.

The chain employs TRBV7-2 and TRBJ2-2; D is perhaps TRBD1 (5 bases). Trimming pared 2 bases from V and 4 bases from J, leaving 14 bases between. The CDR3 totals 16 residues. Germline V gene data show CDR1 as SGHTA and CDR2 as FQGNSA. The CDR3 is CASSLSSGIGTGELFF. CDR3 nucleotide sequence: TGTGCCAGCAGCTTATCATCAGGGATCGGCACCGGGGAGCTGTTTTTT.

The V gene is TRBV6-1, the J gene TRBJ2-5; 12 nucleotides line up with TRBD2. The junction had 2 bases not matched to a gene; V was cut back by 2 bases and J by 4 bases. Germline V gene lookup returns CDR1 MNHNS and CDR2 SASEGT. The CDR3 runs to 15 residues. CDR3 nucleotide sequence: TGTGCCAGCAGTGAACTAGCGGGGGGGTTAGAGACCCAGTACTTC. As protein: CASSELAGGLETQYF.

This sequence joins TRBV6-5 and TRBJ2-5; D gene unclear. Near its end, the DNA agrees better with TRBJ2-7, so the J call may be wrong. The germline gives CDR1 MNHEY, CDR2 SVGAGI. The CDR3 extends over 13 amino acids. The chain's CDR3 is CASRAESGYEQYF. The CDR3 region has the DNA TGTGCCAGCAGAGCTGAAAGTGGTTACGAGCAGTACTTC.

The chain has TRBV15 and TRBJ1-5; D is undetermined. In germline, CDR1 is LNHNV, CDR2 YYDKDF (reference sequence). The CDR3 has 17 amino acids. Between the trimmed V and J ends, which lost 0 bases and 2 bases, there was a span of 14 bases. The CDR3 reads CATSRDYSLPGNQPQHF. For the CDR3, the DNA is TGTGCCACCAGCAGAGATTACAGCCTGCCCGGCAATCAGCCCCAGCATTTT.

In DNA, the CDR3 is TGTGCCAGCAGTTTACGACAGGGTAATGAGCAGTTCTTC. Encoded protein: CASSLRQGNEQFF. The chain carries TRBV27 and TRBJ2-1; the match to TRBD1 covers 7 bases. Germline V lookup: CDR1 MNHEY, CDR2 SMNVEV (reference sequence). The CDR3 covers 13 residues. The junction had 2 bases not matched to a gene; V was cut back by 2 bases and J by 7 bases.

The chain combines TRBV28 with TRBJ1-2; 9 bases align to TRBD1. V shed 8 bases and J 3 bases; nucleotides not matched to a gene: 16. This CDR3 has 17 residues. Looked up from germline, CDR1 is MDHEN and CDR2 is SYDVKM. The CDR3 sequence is CASSPFRDRVLYYGYTF. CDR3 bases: TGTGCCAGCTCCCCTTTCCGGGACAGGGTTCTCTACTATGGCTACACCTTC.

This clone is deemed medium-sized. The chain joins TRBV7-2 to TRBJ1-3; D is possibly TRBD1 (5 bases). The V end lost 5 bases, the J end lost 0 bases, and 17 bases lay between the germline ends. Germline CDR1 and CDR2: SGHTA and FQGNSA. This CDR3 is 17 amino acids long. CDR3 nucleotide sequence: TGTGCCAGCAGCCCACATGGGGGGGGGAACTCTGGAAACACCATATATTTT. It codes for CASSPHGGGNSGNTIYF.

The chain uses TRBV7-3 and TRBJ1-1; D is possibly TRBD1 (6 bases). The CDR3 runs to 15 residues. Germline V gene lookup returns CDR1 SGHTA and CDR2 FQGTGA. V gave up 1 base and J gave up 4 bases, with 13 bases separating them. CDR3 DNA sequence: TGTGCCAGCAGCTTAAACCAGGGGCCCCTCACTGAAGCTTTCTTT. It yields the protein CASSLNQGPLTEAFF.

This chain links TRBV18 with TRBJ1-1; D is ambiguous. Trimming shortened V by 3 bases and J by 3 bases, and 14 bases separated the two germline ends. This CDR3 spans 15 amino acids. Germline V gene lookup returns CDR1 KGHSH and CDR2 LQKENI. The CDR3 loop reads CASSPPEGRDTEAFF. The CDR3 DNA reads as TGTGCCAGCTCACCCCCGGAAGGGAGGGACACTGAAGCTTTCTTT.

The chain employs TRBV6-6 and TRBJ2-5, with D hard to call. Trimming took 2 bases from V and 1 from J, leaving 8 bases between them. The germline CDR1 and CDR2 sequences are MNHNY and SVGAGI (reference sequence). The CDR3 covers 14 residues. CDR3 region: CASSYIGPQETQYF. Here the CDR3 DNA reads TGTGCCAGCAGTTACATAGGCCCCCAAGAGACCCAGTACTTC.

CDR3 protein: CASSLSQIGPGHPSYNEQFF. In nucleotides, the CDR3 is TGTGCCAGCAGTTTATCCCAAATCGGGCCCGGACACCCTTCCTACAATGAGCAGTTCTTC. V gene TRBV27 combines with J gene TRBJ2-1; the D gene is possibly TRBD1 (5 bases). The CDR3 consists of 20 residues. Germline V lookup: CDR1 MNHEY, CDR2 SMNVEV (reference sequence). V was clipped by 0 bases and J by 1 base, with 22 bases between them.

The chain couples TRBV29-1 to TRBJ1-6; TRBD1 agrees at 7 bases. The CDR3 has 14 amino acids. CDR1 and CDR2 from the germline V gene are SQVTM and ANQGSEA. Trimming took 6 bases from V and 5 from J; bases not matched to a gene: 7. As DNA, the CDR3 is TGCAGCGTCCGCACCGGGACAGATAATTCACCCCTCCACTTT. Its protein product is CSVRTGTDNSPLHF.